Listed below are T cell receptor beta chains from one sample, sequenced in a study of shared clonotypes between healthy human individuals. Profiled with immunoSEQ multiplex PCR; TCRdb holds only in-frame clones, not every one. The top ten hold more than 0.95% of the sample, which has about 2 million clones, approximately 94% seen once. The sequenced sample was naive CD8+ T cells sorted from blood. These receptors originate from a man younger than 30 in good health. Each CDR3 is given with its conserved first and last residue.

v_call	j_call	cdr3_aa
TRBV19	TRBJ1-5	CASSIRDGNQPQHF
TRBV5-4	TRBJ2-2	CASSPGLVVPGELFF
TRBV5-6	TRBJ2-5	CASSLTGGGETQYF
TRBV7-8	TRBJ2-3	CASSSLGQGKDTQYF
TRBV4-2	TRBJ2-7	CASSQEGTESLPEQYF
TRBV7-6	TRBJ2-2	CASSPGTSQLTVTGELFF
TRBV9	TRBJ1-3	CASSVETASGNTIYF
TRBV5-6	TRBJ1-2	CASSSRGAGLYGYTF
TRBV7-9	TRBJ2-5	CASSQQETQYF
TRBV2	TRBJ2-7	CASSPGTDYEQYF
TRBV30	TRBJ2-7	CAWSAVPGLAKKAYEQYF
TRBV21-1	TRBJ2-7	CASGRVSRAGEQYF